A selection of T cell receptor beta chains follows, all from one sample in a study of blood T cell repertoires in COVID-19. Sequencing used immunoSEQ multiplex PCR; TCRdb keeps in-frame clones, though not all of them. Of about 240,000 clones in the sample, approximately 85% are singletons; the top ten hold around 8%. Sequencing was performed on peripheral blood. Receptor source: a woman of 80 years or more with COVID-19, enrolled during active disease. CDR3s include the opening cysteine and the closing phenylalanine or tryptophan. The order of the fields is CDR3 protein, CDR3 DNA, D gene, clone size, J gene, V gene. The D gene is left open where the match is weak. Clone size is given for some rows only: seen once, a few or many times, or a class if the clone is expanded.

cdr3_aa: CASSLGSTGDRTDTQYF; cdr3_nt: TGTGCCAGCAGCCTAGGATCGACAGGGGATCGCACAGATACGCAGTATTTT; d_call: TRBD1; clone_size: few; j_call: TRBJ2-3; v_call: TRBV7-9
cdr3_aa: CASSQWGQVSPLHF; cdr3_nt: TGCGCCAGCAGCCAATGGGGGCAGGTCTCACCCCTCCACTTT; d_call: -; clone_size: -; j_call: TRBJ1-6; v_call: TRBV4-1
cdr3_aa: CASSQEGGGQGKYEQYF; cdr3_nt: TGCGCCAGCAGCCAAGAAGGGGGGGGACAGGGGAAGTACGAGCAGTACTTC; d_call: TRBD1; clone_size: -; j_call: TRBJ2-7; v_call: TRBV4-1
cdr3_aa: CATSRGELVGQPQHF; cdr3_nt: TGTGCCACCAGCAGAGGTGAATTGGTCGGTCAGCCCCAGCATTTT; d_call: -; clone_size: -; j_call: TRBJ1-5; v_call: TRBV15
cdr3_aa: CASSTRTGSGNTIYF; cdr3_nt: TGTGCCAGCAGCACCCGGACTGGCTCTGGAAACACCATATATTTT; d_call: -; clone_size: -; j_call: TRBJ1-3; v_call: TRBV11-2
cdr3_aa: CASRPNRDGYTF; cdr3_nt: TGCGCCAGCAGACCTAACAGGGATGGCTACACCTTC; d_call: -; clone_size: -; j_call: TRBJ1-2; v_call: TRBV5-1
cdr3_aa: CASSISRTTNEQFF; cdr3_nt: TGTGCCAGTAGCATTTCAAGGACTACCAATGAGCAGTTCTTC; d_call: -; clone_size: -; j_call: TRBJ2-1; v_call: TRBV19
cdr3_aa: CASSYLTGNQPQHF; cdr3_nt: TGTGCCAGCAGTTACTTGACAGGGAATCAGCCCCAGCATTTT; d_call: TRBD1; clone_size: -; j_call: TRBJ1-5; v_call: TRBV6-2/TRBV6-3
cdr3_aa: CASSRILAANTGELFF; cdr3_nt: TGTGCCAGCAGCCGCATTTTAGCGGCGAACACCGGGGAGCTGTTTTTT; d_call: -; clone_size: few; j_call: TRBJ2-2; v_call: TRBV6-6
cdr3_aa: CASSLHRPALNEQFF; cdr3_nt: TGTGCCAGCAGCTTACATCGCCCAGCGCTCAATGAGCAGTTCTTC; d_call: -; clone_size: -; j_call: TRBJ2-1; v_call: TRBV5-8
cdr3_aa: CAGDRWGYGYTF; cdr3_nt: TGTGCCGGGGACAGGTGGGGCTATGGCTACACCTTC; d_call: TRBD1; clone_size: -; j_call: TRBJ1-2; v_call: TRBV7-9
cdr3_aa: CASRQAYEQYF; cdr3_nt: TGTGCCAGCAGACAGGCCTACGAGCAGTACTTC; d_call: -; clone_size: -; j_call: TRBJ2-7; v_call: TRBV6-5
cdr3_aa: CASSYSSLGRVYEQYF; cdr3_nt: TGTGCCAGCAGTTACTCGAGTCTTGGCAGGGTCTACGAGCAGTACTTC; d_call: -; clone_size: -; j_call: TRBJ2-7; v_call: TRBV6-5
cdr3_aa: CASSYGIGSTYEQYF; cdr3_nt: TGTGCCAGCAGCTACGGGATCGGGTCTACCTACGAGCAGTACTTC; d_call: -; clone_size: once; j_call: TRBJ2-7; v_call: TRBV7-2
cdr3_aa: CASSPPQGASEKLFF; cdr3_nt: TGTGCCAGCAGCCCTCCTCAGGGGGCGAGTGAAAAACTGTTTTTT; d_call: TRBD1; clone_size: -; j_call: TRBJ1-4; v_call: TRBV3-1/TRBV3-2
cdr3_aa: CASSYSRESSGNTIYF; cdr3_nt: TGTGCCAGCAGTTACTCCCGAGAGAGCTCTGGAAACACCATATATTTT; d_call: -; clone_size: -; j_call: TRBJ1-3; v_call: TRBV6-5
cdr3_aa: CASSGIRAGGETQYF; cdr3_nt: TGTGCCAGTAGTGGGATCAGGGCAGGGGGAGAGACCCAGTACTTC; d_call: TRBD1; clone_size: -; j_call: TRBJ2-5; v_call: TRBV19
cdr3_aa: CAWSLGGGDIQYF; cdr3_nt: TGTGCCTGGAGTTTAGGCGGGGGCGACATTCAGTACTTC; d_call: -; clone_size: -; j_call: TRBJ2-4; v_call: TRBV30
cdr3_aa: CASTLRGQSSYNSPLHF; cdr3_nt: TGTGCCAGTACCTTGAGAGGGCAGAGCTCCTATAATTCACCCCTCCACTTT; d_call: -; clone_size: -; j_call: TRBJ1-6; v_call: TRBV19
cdr3_aa: CASGGYRQGTTYEQYF; cdr3_nt: TGTGCCAGCGGAGGCTATCGACAGGGGACCACCTACGAGCAGTACTTC; d_call: TRBD1; clone_size: -; j_call: TRBJ2-7; v_call: TRBV28
cdr3_aa: CASSPTTSGQETQYF; cdr3_nt: TGCGCCAGCAGCCCCACGACTAGCGGGCAAGAGACCCAGTACTTC; d_call: TRBD2; clone_size: -; j_call: TRBJ2-5; v_call: TRBV5-1
cdr3_aa: CASSFPADTDTQYF; cdr3_nt: TGTGCCAGCAGCTTCCCTGCGGATACAGATACGCAGTATTTT; d_call: -; clone_size: -; j_call: TRBJ2-3; v_call: TRBV5-5
cdr3_aa: CAWSAQRGPYEQYF; cdr3_nt: TGTGCCTGGAGTGCCCAGCGGGGCCCCTACGAGCAGTACTTC; d_call: TRBD2; clone_size: once; j_call: TRBJ2-7; v_call: TRBV30
cdr3_aa: CAVSHLQGATEAFF; cdr3_nt: TGTGCCGTCTCCCATTTACAGGGGGCTACTGAAGCTTTCTTT; d_call: TRBD1; clone_size: -; j_call: TRBJ1-1; v_call: TRBV19
cdr3_aa: CASQGAAALNTEAFF; cdr3_nt: TGTGCCAGTCAAGGGGCCGCAGCGCTGAACACTGAAGCTTTCTTT; d_call: -; clone_size: -; j_call: TRBJ1-1; v_call: TRBV28
cdr3_aa: CASSITGIGKNNEQFF; cdr3_nt: TGCGCCAGCAGCATCACGGGGATAGGAAAAAACAATGAGCAGTTCTTC; d_call: -; clone_size: -; j_call: TRBJ2-1; v_call: TRBV5-1
cdr3_aa: CASSSGLPQETQYF; cdr3_nt: TGTGCCAGCAGCTCCGGACTTCCTCAAGAGACCCAGTACTTC; d_call: -; clone_size: -; j_call: TRBJ2-5; v_call: TRBV5-4
cdr3_aa: CATSRALEYQETQYF; cdr3_nt: TGTGCCACCAGCAGGGCCCTGGAGTATCAGGAGACCCAGTACTTC; d_call: -; clone_size: -; j_call: TRBJ2-5; v_call: TRBV15
cdr3_aa: CASSLGRTSGRATDTQYF; cdr3_nt: TGTGCCAGCAGCTTAGGCCGTACTAGCGGGAGGGCCACAGATACGCAGTATTTT; d_call: TRBD2; clone_size: -; j_call: TRBJ2-3; v_call: TRBV7-9
cdr3_aa: CSVAPSGEKLFF; cdr3_nt: TGCAGCGTCGCTCCCTCCGGTGAAAAACTGTTTTTT; d_call: -; clone_size: -; j_call: TRBJ1-4; v_call: TRBV29-1
cdr3_aa: CASKGWRDTEAFF; cdr3_nt: TGTGCCAGCAAAGGTTGGAGGGACACTGAAGCTTTCTTT; d_call: -; clone_size: -; j_call: TRBJ1-1; v_call: TRBV2